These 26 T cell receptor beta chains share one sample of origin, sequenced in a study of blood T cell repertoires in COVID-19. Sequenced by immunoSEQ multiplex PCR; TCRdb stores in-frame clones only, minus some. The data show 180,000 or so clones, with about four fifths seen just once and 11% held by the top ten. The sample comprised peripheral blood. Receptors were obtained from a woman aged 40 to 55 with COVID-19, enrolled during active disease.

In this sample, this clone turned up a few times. CDR3 sequence: CASSLGTGRNPNGYTF. The CDR3 bases are TGTGCCAGCAGCTTAGGGACAGGTCGAAACCCAAATGGCTACACCTTC. The rearrangement uses TRBV7-9 and TRBJ1-2, with 7 positions matching TRBD1. The CDR3 extends over 16 amino acids. The V and J ends lost 1 base and 6 bases, in that order; junction bases with no gene match: 11. Germline V lookup: CDR1 SEHNR, CDR2 FQNEAQ (reference sequence).

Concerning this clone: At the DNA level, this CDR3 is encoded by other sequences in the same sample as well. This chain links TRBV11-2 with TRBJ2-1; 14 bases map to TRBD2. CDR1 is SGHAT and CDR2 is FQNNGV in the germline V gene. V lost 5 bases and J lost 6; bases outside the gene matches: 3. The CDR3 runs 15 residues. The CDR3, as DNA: TGTGCCAGCAGCCTTGGACTAGCGGGAGGCAATGAGCAGTTCTTC. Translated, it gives CASSLGLAGGNEQFF.

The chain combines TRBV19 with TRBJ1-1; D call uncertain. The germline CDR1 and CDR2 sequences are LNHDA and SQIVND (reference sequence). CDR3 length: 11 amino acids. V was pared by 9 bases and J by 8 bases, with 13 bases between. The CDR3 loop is CASGWVREAFF. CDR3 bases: TGTGCCAGCGGGTGGGTTAGAGAAGCTTTCTTT.

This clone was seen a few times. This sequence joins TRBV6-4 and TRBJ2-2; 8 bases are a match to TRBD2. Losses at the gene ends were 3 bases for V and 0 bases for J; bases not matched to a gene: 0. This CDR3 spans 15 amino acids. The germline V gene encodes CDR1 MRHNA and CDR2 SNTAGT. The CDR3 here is CASSERGANTGELFF. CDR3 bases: TGTGCCAGCAGTGAGCGGGGGGCGAACACCGGGGAGCTGTTTTTT.

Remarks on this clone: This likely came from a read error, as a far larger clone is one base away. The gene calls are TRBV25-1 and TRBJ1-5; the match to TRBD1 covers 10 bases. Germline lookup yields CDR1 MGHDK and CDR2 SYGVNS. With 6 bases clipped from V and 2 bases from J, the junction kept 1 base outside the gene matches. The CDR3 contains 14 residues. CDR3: CASSGTGGNQPQHF. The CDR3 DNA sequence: TGTGCCAGCAGCGGGACAGGGGGCAATCAGCCCCAGCATTTT.

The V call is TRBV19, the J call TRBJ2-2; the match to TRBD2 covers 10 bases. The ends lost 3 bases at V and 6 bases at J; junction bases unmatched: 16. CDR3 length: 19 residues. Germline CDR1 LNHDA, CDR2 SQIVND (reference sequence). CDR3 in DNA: TGTGCCAGTAGTATCATCTTGGGGGCTAGCGGGAGTGTCGCCGGGGAGCTGTTTTTT. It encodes CASSIILGASGSVAGELFF. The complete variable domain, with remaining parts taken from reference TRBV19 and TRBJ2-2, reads DGGITQSPKYLFRKEGQNVTLSCEQNLNHDAMYWYRQDPGQGLRLIYYSQIVNDFQKGDIAEGYSVSREKKESFPLTVTSAQKNPTAFYLCASSIILGASGSVAGELFFGEGSRLTVL.

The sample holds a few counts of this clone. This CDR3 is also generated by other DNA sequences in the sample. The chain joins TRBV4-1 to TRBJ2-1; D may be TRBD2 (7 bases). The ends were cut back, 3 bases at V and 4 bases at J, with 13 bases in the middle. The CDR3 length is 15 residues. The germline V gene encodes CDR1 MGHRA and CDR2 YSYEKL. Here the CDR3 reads CASSQGGGSYNEQFF. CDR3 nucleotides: TGCGCCAGCAGCCAGGGGGGGGGCTCTTACAATGAGCAGTTCTTC.

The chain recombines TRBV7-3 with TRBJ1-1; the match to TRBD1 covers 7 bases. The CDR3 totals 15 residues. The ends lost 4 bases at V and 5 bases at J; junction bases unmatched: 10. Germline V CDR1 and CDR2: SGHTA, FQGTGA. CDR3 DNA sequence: TGTGCCAGCAGCTCCGCACAGGGGCTTGGTACTGAAGCTTTCTTT. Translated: CASSSAQGLGTEAFF. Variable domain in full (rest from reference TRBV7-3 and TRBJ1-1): GAGVSQTPSNKVTEKGKYVELRCDPISGHTALYWYRQSLGQGPEFLIYFQGTGAADDSGLPNDRFFAVRPEGSVSTLKIQRTERGDSAVYLCASSSAQGLGTEAFFGQGTRLTVV.

The CDR3 is CASRTGGLETQYF. For the CDR3, the DNA is TGTGCCAGTAGGACAGGGGGCCTGGAGACCCAGTACTTC. This chain joins TRBV3-1 (or the pseudogene TRBV3-2) and TRBJ2-5; TRBD1 matches 11 bases. Germline V gene lookup returns CDR1 LGHDT and CDR2 YNNKEL (reference sequence). V was pared by 9 bases and J by 5 bases, with 5 bases of the junction left unmatched. The CDR3 has 13 residues.

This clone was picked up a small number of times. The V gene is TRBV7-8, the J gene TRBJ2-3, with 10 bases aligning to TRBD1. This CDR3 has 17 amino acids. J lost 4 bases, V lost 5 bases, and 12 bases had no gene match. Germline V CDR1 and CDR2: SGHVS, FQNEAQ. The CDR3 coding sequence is TGTGCCAGCAGCCCCCGGTACTCGGGACAGGGGCCAGATACGCAGTATTTT. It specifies CASSPRYSGQGPDTQYF.

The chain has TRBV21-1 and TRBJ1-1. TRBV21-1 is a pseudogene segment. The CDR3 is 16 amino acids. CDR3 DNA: TGTGCCAGCAGCAATAAAGACGGTAGCATGAACACTGAAGCTTTCTTT. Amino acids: CASSNKDGSMNTEAFF.

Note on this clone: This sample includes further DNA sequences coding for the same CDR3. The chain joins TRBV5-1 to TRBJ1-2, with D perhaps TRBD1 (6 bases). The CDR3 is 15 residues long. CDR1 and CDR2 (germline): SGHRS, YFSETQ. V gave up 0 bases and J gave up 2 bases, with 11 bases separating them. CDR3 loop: CASSLVLGTNYGYTF. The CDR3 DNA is TGCGCCAGCAGCTTGGTTCTGGGGACAAACTATGGCTACACCTTC.

CDR3 sequence (DNA): TGTGCCAGCAGTCTAGCGGGAGGTTCCGAGCAGTACTTC. Its translation: CASSLAGGSEQYF. This rearrangement joins TRBV27 to TRBJ2-7; 11 positions agree with TRBD2. The length of the CDR3 is 13 residues. Trimming removed 5 bases from V and 6 bases from J; junction bases left unmatched: 3. The germline V gene has CDR1 MNHEY and CDR2 SMNVEV (reference sequence).

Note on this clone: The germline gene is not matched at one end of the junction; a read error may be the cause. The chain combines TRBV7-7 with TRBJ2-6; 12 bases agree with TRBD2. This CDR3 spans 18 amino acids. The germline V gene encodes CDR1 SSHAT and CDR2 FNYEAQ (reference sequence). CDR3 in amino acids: CASSLILAGGPGANVLTF. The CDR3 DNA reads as TGTGCTAGCAGCTTAATCCTAGCGGGGGGGCCTGGGGCCAACGTCCTGACTTTC.

The CDR3 protein is CASRGGVGAFF. In nucleotides, the CDR3 is TGTGCCAGCCGGGGAGGGGTTGGGGCTTTCTTT. The chain combines TRBV19 with TRBJ1-1, with D perhaps TRBD1 (5 bases). Trimming shortened V by 9 bases and J by 11 bases, and 16 bases separated the two germline ends. CDR3 length: 11 residues. CDR1 is LNHDA, CDR2 SQIVND, per germline (reference sequence).

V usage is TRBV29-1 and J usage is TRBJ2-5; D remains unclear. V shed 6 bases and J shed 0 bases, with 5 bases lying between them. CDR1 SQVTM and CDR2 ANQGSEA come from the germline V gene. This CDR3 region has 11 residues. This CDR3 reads CSVAYQETQYF. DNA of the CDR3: TGCAGCGTCGCGTACCAAGAGACCCAGTACTTC.

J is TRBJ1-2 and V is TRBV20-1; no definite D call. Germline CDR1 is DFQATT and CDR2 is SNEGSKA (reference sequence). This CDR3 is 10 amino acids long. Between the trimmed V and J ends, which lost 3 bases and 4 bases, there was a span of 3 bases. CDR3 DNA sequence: TGCAGTGCTAGGAGCTATGGCTACACCTTC. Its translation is CSARSYGYTF.

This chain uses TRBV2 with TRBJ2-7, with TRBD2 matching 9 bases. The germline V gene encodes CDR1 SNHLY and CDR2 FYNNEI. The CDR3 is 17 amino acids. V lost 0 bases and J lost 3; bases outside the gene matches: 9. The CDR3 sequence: CASSEARGLAGNYEQYF. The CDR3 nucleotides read TGTGCCAGCAGTGAAGCGCGGGGGCTAGCGGGAAACTACGAGCAGTACTTC.

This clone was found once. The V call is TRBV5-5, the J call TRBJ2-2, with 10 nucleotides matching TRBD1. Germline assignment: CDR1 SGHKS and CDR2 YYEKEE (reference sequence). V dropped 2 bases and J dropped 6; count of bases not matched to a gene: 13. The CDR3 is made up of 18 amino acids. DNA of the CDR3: TGTGCCAGCAGCTTAGGGTCTCCGGACAGGGGGTCGGCCGGGGAGCTGTTTTTT. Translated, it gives CASSLGSPDRGSAGELFF.

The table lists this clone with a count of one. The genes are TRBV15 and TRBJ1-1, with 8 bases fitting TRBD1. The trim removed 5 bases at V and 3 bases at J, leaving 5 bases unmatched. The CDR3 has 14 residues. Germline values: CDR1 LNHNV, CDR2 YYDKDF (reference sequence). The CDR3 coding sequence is TGTGCCACCAGCGGAGGACAGGGTTACACTGAAGCTTTCTTT. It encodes CATSGGQGYTEAFF.

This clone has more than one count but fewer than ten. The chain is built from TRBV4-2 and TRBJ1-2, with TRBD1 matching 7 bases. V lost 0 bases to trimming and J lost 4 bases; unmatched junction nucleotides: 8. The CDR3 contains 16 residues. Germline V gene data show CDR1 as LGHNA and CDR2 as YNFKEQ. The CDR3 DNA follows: TGTGCCAGCAGCCAAGACCCCGGGACAGAAATCTATGGCTACACCTTC. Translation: CASSQDPGTEIYGYTF.

CDR3 in DNA: TGTGCCAGCAGCCCACAGGGATTAAGCACAGATACGCAGTATTTT. Its protein product is CASSPQGLSTDTQYF. The chain recombines TRBV9 with TRBJ2-3; the D gene is possibly TRBD1 (6 bases). V lost 4 bases and J 0 bases, leaving 12 bases between the germline ends. Germline CDR1 SGDLS, CDR2 YYNGEE. CDR3 length: 15 amino acids.

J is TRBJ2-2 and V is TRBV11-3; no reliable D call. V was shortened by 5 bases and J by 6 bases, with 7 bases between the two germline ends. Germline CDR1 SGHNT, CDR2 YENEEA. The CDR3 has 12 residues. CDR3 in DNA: TGTGCCAGCAGCCCAGGCCCCGGGGAGCTGTTTTTT. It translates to CASSPGPGELFF.

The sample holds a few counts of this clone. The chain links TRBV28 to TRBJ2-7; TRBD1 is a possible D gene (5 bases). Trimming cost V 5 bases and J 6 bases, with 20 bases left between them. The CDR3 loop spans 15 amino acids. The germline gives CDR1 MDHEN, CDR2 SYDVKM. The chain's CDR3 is CASSPRYPGAAEQYV. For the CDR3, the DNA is TGTGCCAGCAGTCCTCGCTATCCTGGGGCAGCCGAGCAGTACGTC.

This chain's CDR3 is CASSLQGKGRHTF. CDR3 coding DNA: TGTGCCAGCAGCTTACAGGGGAAAGGTCGGCACACCTTC. This chain links TRBV13 with TRBJ1-2, with D maybe TRBD1 (6 bases). Germline CDR1 is PRHDT and CDR2 is FYEKMQ (reference sequence). The CDR3 loop spans 13 amino acids. Trimming pared 2 bases from V and 12 bases from J, leaving 16 bases between.

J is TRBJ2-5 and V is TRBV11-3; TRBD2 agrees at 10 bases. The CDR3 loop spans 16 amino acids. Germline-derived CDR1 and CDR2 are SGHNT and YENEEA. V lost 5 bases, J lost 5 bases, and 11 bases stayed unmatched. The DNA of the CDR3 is TGTGCCAGCAGCCTGAAACTAGCGGGGACGACGGAGACCCAGTACTTC. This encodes CASSLKLAGTTETQYF.